One sample yielded the 2 T cell receptor beta chains listed below, sequenced in a study of T-cell reconstitution after alpha-beta-depleted transplantation in children. A library of TCRbeta sequences, prepared with unique molecular identifiers, was generated. TCRdb redid the calling of the PCR reads with MiXCR, one entry per CDR3 protein. The sample carries hundreds of thousands of distinct CDR3 sequences, 15% to 20% recorded once. The sequences come from PBMCs from the stem cell graft donor, collected from the stem cell graft. The receptors originated from a human donor who donated a stem cell graft to a child with acute myeloid leukemia.

This clonotype was found many times. The rearrangement uses TRBV20-1 and TRBJ2-1, with 7 positions matching TRBD2. From germline, CDR1 is DFQATT and CDR2 SNEGSKA (reference sequence). The CDR3 has 13 amino acids. V lost 2 bases, J lost 2 bases, and 0 bases stayed unmatched. CDR3: CSARRGAYNEQFF. Written as DNA, the CDR3 is TGCAGTGCTAGACGGGGGGCCTACAATGAGCAGTTCTTC.

The V and J genes are TRBV5-4 and TRBJ2-3; D is uncertain. Germline values: CDR1 SGHNT, CDR2 YYREEE (reference sequence). V was trimmed by 1 base and J by 2 bases, leaving 14 bases between them. This CDR3 contains 16 residues. CDR3 bases: TGTGCCAGCAGCTTGTTGTCCTATGGGCCCACAGATACGCAGTATTTT. It is translated as CASSLLSYGPTDTQYF.